This TCR beta chain is from a study of cytomegalovirus exposure and HLA in healthy donors. Clones were sequenced by immunoSEQ multiplex PCR, and TCRdb holds only the in-frame ones, with some missing. Among under 150,000 clones listed, 84% were seen once. As for this clone: Its target is unknown.

V dropped 4 bases and J dropped 0 bases, with 17 bases sitting between them. The CDR3 totals 18 residues. Germline CDR1 SGDLS, CDR2 YYNGEE. Whole-study findings and limits: Reported performance of the classifier showed diagnosis of cytomegalovirus status with high specificity and sensitivity. The study recorded about 160 TCR beta chains that were cytomegalovirus-associated.

The genes are TRBV9 and TRBJ1-6; possibly TRBD1 for D (6 bases). The clonotype was recovered from a woman aged 25 to 39 in good health and CMV-seronegative. Sample: PBMCs. This chain's CDR3 is CASSPRRGGTSYNSPLHF. CDR3 sequence (DNA): TGTGCCAGCAGCCCCCGGAGGGGGGGCACCTCCTATAATTCACCCCTCCACTTT.